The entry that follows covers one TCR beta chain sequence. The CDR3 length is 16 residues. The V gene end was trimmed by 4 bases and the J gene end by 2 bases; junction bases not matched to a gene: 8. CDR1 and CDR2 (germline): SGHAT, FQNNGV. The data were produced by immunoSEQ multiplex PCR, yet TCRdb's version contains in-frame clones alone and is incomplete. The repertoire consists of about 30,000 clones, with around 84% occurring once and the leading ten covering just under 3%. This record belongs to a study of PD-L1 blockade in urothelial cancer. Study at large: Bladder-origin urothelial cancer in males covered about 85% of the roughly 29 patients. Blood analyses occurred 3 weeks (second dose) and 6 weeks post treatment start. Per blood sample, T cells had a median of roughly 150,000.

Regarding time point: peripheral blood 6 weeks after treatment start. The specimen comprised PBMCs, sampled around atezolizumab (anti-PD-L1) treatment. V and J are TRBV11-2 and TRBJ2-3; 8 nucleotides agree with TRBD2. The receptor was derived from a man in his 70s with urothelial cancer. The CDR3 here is CASSSGAGVSTDTQYF. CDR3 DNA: TGTGCCAGCAGCTCAGGAGCGGGGGTTTCCACAGATACGCAGTATTTT.